The 9 T cell receptor beta chains below were found in one sample sequenced in a study of T-cell memory formation after mild COVID-19. TCRdb re-called the 5' RACE reads with MiXCR, one entry per CDR3 protein. In the table there are 350,000 to 450,000 distinct CDR3 sequences, around 19% of which are singletons. Source material: PBMCs or a T cell subset sorted from them (not recorded which). Receptor source: an adult woman who had mild COVID-19 (a few samples of this study predate the infection). Cell type and time point are not known.

The V gene is TRBV7-2, the J gene TRBJ2-7; 7 nucleotides align to TRBD2. V dropped 5 bases and J dropped 9; count of bases not matched to a gene: 10. CDR3 size: 13 residues. Germline CDR1 reads SGHTA; CDR2 reads FQGNSA. The CDR3 DNA reads TGTGCCAGCAGCCTGGCTCCGGGGGAGGGGCAGTACTTC. Translation gives CASSLAPGEGQYF. Full variable domain (outside the CDR3, taken from reference TRBV7-2 and TRBJ2-7): GAGVSQSPSNKVTEKGKDVELRCDPISGHTALYWYRQSLGQGLEFLIYFQGNSAPDKSGLPSDRFSAERTGGSVSTLTIQRTQQEDSAVYLCASSLAPGEGQYFGPGTRLTVT.

The rearrangement links TRBV6-6 to TRBJ1-2; D ambiguous. Between the trimmed V and J ends, which lost 5 bases and 5 bases, there was a span of 9 bases. CDR1 is MNHNY, CDR2 SVGAGI, per germline (reference sequence). The CDR3 extends over 12 amino acids. The CDR3 DNA reads TGTGCCAGCAGTCCTGTAGGTTATGGCTACACCTTC. It yields the protein CASSPVGYGYTF.

The J gene is TRBJ2-7, the V gene TRBV5-1; D may be TRBD1 or TRBD2 (5 bases each). The length of the CDR3 is 15 residues. Germline V lookup: CDR1 SGHRS, CDR2 YFSETQ. Trimming cost V 0 bases and J 5 bases, with 15 bases left between them. CDR3 nucleotides: TGCGCCAGCAGCTTGGCGGGGCGAACGGATCACGAGCAGTACTTC. This translates into CASSLAGRTDHEQYF.

V is TRBV20-1 and J is TRBJ2-1, with D tentatively TRBD2 (6 bases). CDR1 and CDR2 from the germline V gene are DFQATT and SNEGSKA (reference sequence). This CDR3 has 14 amino acids. Trimming pared 2 bases from V and 7 bases from J, leaving 15 bases between. CDR3 amino acids: CSARYSGLKNEQFF. CDR3 nucleotide sequence: TGCAGTGCTAGATACTCGGGACTCAAAAATGAGCAGTTCTTC.

The CDR3 is CASSSIRVFEQYF. For the CDR3, the DNA is TGTGCCAGCAGTTCCATTAGGGTTTTCGAGCAGTACTTC. The chain joins TRBV11-2 to TRBJ2-7; D uncertain. Germline CDR1 is SGHAT and CDR2 is FQNNGV. Trimming pared 6 bases from V and 6 bases from J, leaving 15 bases between. CDR3 length: 13 residues. Based on the CDR3 plus reference TRBV11-2 and TRBJ2-7, the full variable domain is EAGVAQSPRYKIIEKRQSVAFWCNPISGHATLYWYQQILGQGPKLLIQFQNNGVVDDSQLPKDRFSAERLKGVDSTLKIQPAKLEDSAVYLCASSSIRVFEQYFGPGTRLTVT.

The genes are TRBV29-1 and TRBJ1-1; D gene uncertain. CDR1 and CDR2 from the germline V gene are SQVTM and ANQGSEA. Between the trimmed V and J ends, which lost 0 bases and 5 bases, there was a span of 10 bases. The CDR3 has 13 residues. CDR3 bases: TGCAGCGTTGAAGAAGAGGTAGTGACTGAAGCTTTCTTT. It encodes CSVEEEVVTEAFF.

This clonotype was seen more than once but under ten times. The chain combines TRBV7-6 with TRBJ2-3, with TRBD2 matching over 11 bases. The junction had 9 bases not matched to a gene; V was cut back by 4 bases and J by 3 bases. This CDR3 is 17 amino acids long. Germline CDR1 reads SGHVS; CDR2 reads FNYEAQ. The CDR3 nucleotides are TGTGCCAGCAGCTCTTTACTAGCGGGGGATATTACAGATACGCAGTATTTT. Amino acid sequence: CASSSLLAGDITDTQYF. Variable domain in full (rest from reference TRBV7-6 and TRBJ2-3): GAGVSQSPRYKVTKRGQDVALRCDPISGHVSLYWYRQALGQGPEFLTYFNYEAQQDKSGLPNDRFSAERPEGSISTLTIQRTEQRDSAMYRCASSSLLAGDITDTQYFGPGTRLTVL.

This clonotype turned up a few times. The chain combines TRBV5-1 with TRBJ1-1; no firm D call. The V gene lost 4 bases and the J gene lost 0 bases, with 13 bases spanning the gap. Germline-derived CDR1 and CDR2 are SGHRS and YFSETQ. The CDR3 covers 15 residues. Here the CDR3 DNA reads TGCGCCAGCAGCCCTGGTGGGGTCATGAACACTGAAGCTTTCTTT. It translates to CASSPGGVMNTEAFF.

This clonotype was found a few times. The chain employs TRBV5-1 and TRBJ2-7; 10 nucleotides line up with TRBD1. V lost 4 bases, J lost 6 bases, and 7 bases stayed unmatched. The CDR3 contains 14 residues. The V gene's germline CDR1 is SGHRS and CDR2 YFSETQ. The DNA for the CDR3 is TGCGCCAGCAGCCCGGACAGGGGGAAGGGCGAGCAGTACTTC. It is translated as CASSPDRGKGEQYF.